The 19 T cell receptor beta chains below all came from one sample that was sequenced in a study of cytomegalovirus exposure and HLA in healthy donors (dated by TCRdb to about 2017). The library was built by means of the immunoSEQ multiplex PCR assay. The table was pulled from immuneACCESS by TCRdb, which kept in-frame rearrangements only. Such tables lose some clones; where checked, under half of the loss comes from unresolved V genes, and the rest has no known cause. For this sample there are some 160,000 clones; roughly nine tenths appear just once. The ten most abundant clones make up 0.6% to 0.85% of the sample. Sample: PBMCs. All receptors derive from a man between 18 and 29 years old in good health and CMV-seronegative.

The chain recombines TRBV9 with TRBJ2-1; maybe TRBD2 (6 bases). The CDR3 consists of 15 residues. The V end lost 3 bases, the J end lost 2 bases, and 12 bases lay between the germline ends. Germline lookup yields CDR1 SGDLS and CDR2 YYNGEE. This CDR3 is CASSALASPYNEQFF. The CDR3 bases are TGTGCCAGCAGCGCCCTAGCGTCCCCCTACAATGAGCAGTTCTTC.

J is TRBJ2-1 and V is TRBV9; TRBD2 matches at 10 bases. This CDR3 is built from 19 residues. After removal of 4 bases from V and 9 bases from J, the junction contained 22 bases not matched to a gene. CDR1 is SGDLS and CDR2 is YYNGEE in the germline V gene. The DNA for the CDR3 is TGTGCCAGCAGCCCCGAGGGAAGGGTAGGGCTAGCGGGAGTAAGTGAGCAGTTCTTC. This encodes CASSPEGRVGLAGVSEQFF.

The rearrangement uses TRBV5-8 and TRBJ1-5; TRBD1 matches 9 bases. V gave up 4 bases and J gave up 3 bases; unmatched junction bases: 8. Germline CDR1 SGHTS, CDR2 YDEGEE. The CDR3 sequence is 16 residues long. CDR3 in amino acids: CASSTTGQGLNQPQHF. The CDR3 nucleotides read TGTGCCAGCAGCACGACCGGACAGGGGCTCAATCAGCCCCAGCATTTT.

The genes are TRBV27 and TRBJ2-1; no reliable D call. V was clipped by 3 bases and J by 4 bases, with 10 bases between them. CDR1 and CDR2 from the germline V gene are MNHEY and SMNVEV (reference sequence). The CDR3 consists of 14 residues. The chain's CDR3 is CASSFFSFYNEQFF. The CDR3 nucleotides are TGTGCCAGCAGTTTTTTTAGTTTTTACAATGAGCAGTTCTTC.

This clone was seen once. The chain is built from TRBV2 and TRBJ2-7; TRBD1 is a possible D gene (6 bases). This CDR3 has 15 amino acids. The germline CDR1 and CDR2 sequences are SNHLY and FYNNEI. V lost 2 bases and J 2 bases, leaving 13 bases between the germline ends. In nucleotides, the CDR3 is TGTGCCAGCAGTGAACTTCGGGACAAAACCTACGAGCAGTACTTC. Translating it yields CASSELRDKTYEQYF.

The chain links TRBV4-1 to TRBJ2-7; 11 nucleotides align to TRBD1. V shed 5 bases and J 4 bases; nucleotides not matched to a gene: 13. Germline V gene sequence: CDR1 MGHRA, CDR2 YSYEKL. The CDR3 length is 17 residues. CDR3 residues: CASSYRTGGVLGYEQYF. The CDR3 DNA reads as TGCGCCAGCAGCTATAGGACAGGGGGCGTCTTGGGGTACGAGCAGTACTTC.

This chain connects TRBV5-6 to TRBJ2-5; 9 nucleotides line up with TRBD2. V lost 0 bases and J lost 5; bases outside the gene matches: 11. The germline V gene has CDR1 SGHDT and CDR2 YYEEEE. The CDR3 extends over 17 amino acids. This CDR3 reads CASSLDGGGGAMETQYF. DNA of the CDR3: TGTGCCAGCAGCTTGGATGGTGGCGGGGGGGCAATGGAGACCCAGTACTTC.

V and J are TRBV9 and TRBJ1-5, with TRBD1 identical over 8 bases. This CDR3 has 15 amino acids. Germline values: CDR1 SGDLS, CDR2 YYNGEE. Germline trimming cut 3 bases from V and 1 base from J; bases unmatched to any gene: 3. In nucleotides, the CDR3 is TGTGCCAGCAGCGGGGGGGACAGGAGCAATCAGCCCCAGCATTTT. It yields the protein CASSGGDRSNQPQHF.

This chain uses TRBV14 with TRBJ2-7; D uncertain. Trimming stripped 1 base from V and 0 bases from J, with 10 bases between. This CDR3 contains 15 residues. CDR1 SGHDN and CDR2 FVKESK come from the germline V gene. DNA for the CDR3: TGTGCCAGCAGCCAAGTGGTAGCCAACTCCTACGAGCAGTACTTC. It encodes CASSQVVANSYEQYF.

The chain uses TRBV7-8 and TRBJ2-5; 12 positions agree with TRBD2. Germline trimming cut 4 bases from V and 2 bases from J; bases unmatched to any gene: 2. Germline CDR1 is SGHVS and CDR2 is FQNEAQ. This CDR3 is built from 15 residues. The CDR3 spells CASSSGLAGQETQYF. CDR3 in DNA: TGTGCCAGCAGCTCCGGACTAGCGGGACAAGAGACCCAGTACTTC.

Only one count was recorded for this clone. V and J are TRBV13 and TRBJ1-6, with D unclear. Germline V CDR1 and CDR2: PRHDT, FYEKMQ (reference sequence). V dropped 0 bases and J dropped 7 bases, with 7 bases sitting between them. The CDR3 is 14 amino acids. Here the CDR3 reads CASSLGGRNSPLHF. As DNA, the CDR3 is TGTGCCAGCAGCTTAGGGGGGAGGAATTCACCCCTCCACTTT.

This chain connects TRBV9 to TRBJ1-2; D is possibly TRBD1 (6 bases). Germline CDR1 is SGDLS and CDR2 is YYNGEE. V lost 6 bases to trimming and J lost 4 bases, with 19 bases between them. This CDR3 contains 15 residues. CDR3 coding DNA: TGTGCCAGCACCAAAGTCGCAGGGGCGGGCTATGGCTACACCTTC. This gives the protein CASTKVAGAGYGYTF.

This rearrangement joins TRBV6-5 to TRBJ2-7; D gene uncertain. CDR3 size: 10 residues. Germline V CDR1 and CDR2: MNHEY, SVGAGI. V shed 5 bases and J shed 5 bases, with 4 bases lying between them. CDR3 amino acids: CASSGHEQYV. CDR3 DNA sequence: TGTGCCAGCAGTGGACACGAGCAGTACGTC.

V usage is TRBV5-5 and J usage is TRBJ2-7; 8 nucleotides agree with TRBD1. Germline V gives CDR1 SGHKS, CDR2 YYEKEE (reference sequence). This CDR3 is 16 amino acids long. V lost 9 bases to trimming and J lost 6 bases; unmatched junction nucleotides: 20. DNA of the CDR3: TGTGCCAACCTCAATTCCCTGAGAAAAGGACAGGGCGAGCAGTACTTC. It encodes CANLNSLRKGQGEQYF.

V gene TRBV30 combines with J gene TRBJ1-1; D may be TRBD1 (6 bases). From germline, CDR1 is GTSNPN and CDR2 SVGIG (reference sequence). Trimming left V 0 bases short and J 5 bases short, with 13 bases between. The CDR3 spans 14 residues. The CDR3 DNA sequence: TGTGCCTGGAGTGTACGCGGCAGGGGTACTGAAGCTTTCTTT. It yields the protein CAWSVRGRGTEAFF.

The chain couples TRBV6-5 to TRBJ1-3, with TRBD1 as a possible D gene (6 bases). The CDR3 runs 16 residues. Germline V gene data show CDR1 as MNHEY and CDR2 as SVGAGI. Between the trimmed V and J ends, which lost 2 bases and 0 bases, there was a span of 11 bases. CDR3 coding DNA: TGTGCCAGCAGTTACGCAGGGGCCCGCTCTGGAAACACCATATATTTT. Translated: CASSYAGARSGNTIYF.

The chain uses TRBV10-3 and TRBJ2-3, with D tentatively TRBD1 (6 bases). CDR1 is ENHRY and CDR2 is SYGVKD in the germline V gene. CDR3 size: 15 residues. V lost 0 bases and J 5 bases, leaving 12 bases between the germline ends. CDR3: CAISESGRGEDTQYF. The CDR3 DNA reads TGTGCCATCAGTGAGTCGGGCAGGGGCGAAGATACGCAGTATTTT.

This clone was counted once. The rearrangement uses TRBV15 and TRBJ1-3; TRBD1 matches 7 bases. The CDR3 loop spans 14 amino acids. After removal of 8 bases from V and 4 bases from J, the junction contained 8 bases not matched to a gene. Germline CDR1 and CDR2: LNHNV and YYDKDF (reference sequence). As DNA, the CDR3 is TGTGCCACCCGTACAGGGGAAAGGGGAAACACCATATATTTT. This sequence encodes CATRTGERGNTIYF.

This chain connects TRBV19 to TRBJ1-2; possibly TRBD1 for D (5 bases). Looked up from germline, CDR1 is LNHDA and CDR2 is SQIVND (reference sequence). Deletions cut 5 bases from V and 5 bases from J, with 21 bases between. CDR3 length: 16 residues. CDR3 DNA sequence: TGTGCCAGTAGTCCCACGGACACCGGTAGTATATATGGCTACACCTTC. Its translation: CASSPTDTGSIYGYTF.